The 15 T cell receptor beta chains below come from one sample, sequenced in a study of blood T cell dynamics during melanoma immunotherapy. Assay used: immunoSEQ multiplex PCR; TCRdb lists only in-frame clones, some missing. Seen here are under 9,500 clones, around 85% observed once, and the top ten hold approximately 3.8%. Time point specified: week 3, after first cycle of checkpoint inhibitor. The sample here was blood, taken from a patient treated with checkpoint blockade. All receptors derive from a human donor with melanoma.

V is TRBV15 and J is TRBJ2-7; D might be TRBD2 (6 bases). CDR1 is LNHNV and CDR2 is YYDKDF in the germline V gene (reference sequence). This CDR3 spans 17 amino acids. Deletions cut 3 bases from V and 0 bases from J, with 18 bases between. CDR3 nucleotides: TGTGCCACCAGCAGGGGGTTCACTAGCCCCTACTCCTACGAGCAGTACTTC. It encodes CATSRGFTSPYSYEQYF. The full variable domain, in which reference TRBV15 and TRBJ2-7 provide the parts outside the CDR3, is DAMVIQNPRYQVTQFGKPVTLSCSQTLNHNVMYWYQQKSSQAPKLLFHYYDKDFNNEADTPDNFQSRRPNTSFCFLDIRSPGLGDTAMYLCATSRGFTSPYSYEQYFGPGTRLTVT.

This chain connects TRBV19 to TRBJ2-5; 10 bases fit TRBD2. The CDR3 totals 16 residues. The ends lost 5 bases at V and 1 base at J; junction bases unmatched: 7. The germline CDR1 and CDR2 sequences are LNHDA and SQIVND (reference sequence). The CDR3: CASSVPSGSTQETQYF. Written as DNA, the CDR3 is TGTGCCAGTAGTGTTCCTAGCGGGAGTACCCAAGAGACCCAGTACTTC.

The V gene is TRBV20-1, the J gene TRBJ1-1; no clear D gene. The length of the CDR3 is 11 residues. Germline values: CDR1 DFQATT, CDR2 SNEGSKA (reference sequence). Trimming pared 6 bases from V and 6 bases from J, leaving 11 bases between. CDR3 sequence (DNA): TGCAGTGCCCTATTAGAGCCTGAAGCTTTCTTT. This sequence encodes CSALLEPEAFF.

This chain joins TRBV28 and TRBJ1-5; 9 bases align to TRBD1. Trimming at V came to 4 bases and at J to 7 bases, leaving 11 bases not matched to a gene. The CDR3 is made up of 16 amino acids. Germline CDR1 reads MDHEN; CDR2 reads SYDVKM. The CDR3 DNA follows: TGTGCCAGCAGTTACCTATCATGGACAGGGGACCAGCCCCAGCATTTT. Translated: CASSYLSWTGDQPQHF.

This chain joins TRBV7-8 and TRBJ1-2; TRBD1 might be the D (5 bases). The CDR3 totals 16 residues. Germline V lookup: CDR1 SGHVS, CDR2 FQNEAQ. V lost 2 bases to trimming and J lost 2 bases, with 15 bases between them. The CDR3 DNA reads TGTGCCAGCAGCTTAAGACGACAGAACTACAACTATGGCTACACCTTC. Translated, it gives CASSLRRQNYNYGYTF. Full variable domain (rest looked up from reference TRBV7-8 and TRBJ1-2): GAGVSQSPRYKVAKRGQDVALRCDPISGHVSLFWYQQALGQGPEFLTYFQNEAQLDKSGLPSDRFFAERPEGSVSTLKIQRTQQEDSAVYLCASSLRRQNYNYGYTFGSGTRLTVV.

The chain uses TRBV9 and TRBJ1-4, with 9 bases matching TRBD1. Per the germline V gene, CDR1 is SGDLS and CDR2 is YYNGEE. CDR3 length: 14 amino acids. V shed 3 bases and J 9 bases; nucleotides not matched to a gene: 6. Here the CDR3 DNA reads TGTGCCAGCAGCGCGGACAGGGGTTCCCAAAAACTGTTTTTT. This encodes CASSADRGSQKLFF.

V and J are TRBV29-1 and TRBJ2-7, with 11 bases matching TRBD1. This CDR3 has 13 amino acids. Germline V gene sequence: CDR1 SQVTM, CDR2 ANQGSEA. The V segment lost 7 bases and the J segment 5 bases; nucleotides outside the gene matches: 7. CDR3 residues: CSALGTGGNEQYF. The CDR3 DNA follows: TGCAGCGCCCTAGGGACAGGGGGGAACGAGCAGTACTTC.

V usage is TRBV19 and J usage is TRBJ1-4; D is possibly TRBD1 (5 bases). CDR1 is LNHDA and CDR2 is SQIVND in the germline V gene (reference sequence). CDR3 length equals 14 residues. V dropped 5 bases and J dropped 4 bases, with 11 bases sitting between them. The CDR3 sequence is CASSETVYNEKLFF. The CDR3 nucleotides are TGTGCCAGTAGTGAGACAGTGTATAATGAAAAACTGTTTTTT.

The V and J genes are TRBV5-1 and TRBJ1-2; D not certain. The CDR3 is 13 amino acids. V lost 2 bases to trimming and J lost 3 bases, with 8 bases between them. Germline V lookup: CDR1 SGHRS, CDR2 YFSETQ. The CDR3 nucleotides read TGCGCCAGCAGCTTTTCGGCGGACTATGGCTACACCTTC. Translating gives CASSFSADYGYTF.

The chain is built from TRBV20-1 and TRBJ2-7; a weak D match, TRBD2 (6 bases). There are 11 residues in the CDR3. CDR1 is DFQATT, CDR2 SNEGSKA, per germline (reference sequence). V was cut by 6 bases and J by 7 bases, with 13 bases left in between. This CDR3 is CSAGGLREQYF. The CDR3 DNA sequence: TGCAGTGCGGGGGGTTTGAGGGAGCAGTACTTC.

The gene calls are TRBV7-9 and TRBJ2-7; D might be TRBD2 (6 bases). The CDR3 sequence is 14 residues long. Germline V gives CDR1 SEHNR, CDR2 FQNEAQ (reference sequence). V was pared by 3 bases and J by 0 bases, with 9 bases between. The CDR3 DNA is TGTGCCAGCAGCTTGATCGGGAGCTCCTACGAGCAGTACTTC. Translated: CASSLIGSSYEQYF.

The DNA for the CDR3 is TGTGCCAGCAGTGCGACGGAGGTTAACTATGGCTACACCTTC. This encodes CASSATEVNYGYTF. This rearrangement joins TRBV28 to TRBJ1-2; D is undetermined. V was trimmed by 5 bases and J by 1 base, leaving 11 bases between them. The CDR3 has 14 amino acids. Germline V gene lookup returns CDR1 MDHEN and CDR2 SYDVKM.

This chain joins TRBV9 and TRBJ2-1; the D is unclear. Germline CDR1 SGDLS, CDR2 YYNGEE. The CDR3 has 12 residues. Trimming shortened V by 7 bases and J by 4 bases, and 9 bases separated the two germline ends. This CDR3 is CASADGYNEQFF. The CDR3 DNA reads TGTGCCAGCGCGGACGGGTACAATGAGCAGTTCTTC.

This sequence joins TRBV27 and TRBJ2-5; 7 bases match TRBD2. The DNA end lines up better with TRBJ2-7; the J call may be wrong. The CDR3 is 15 amino acids. CDR1 is MNHEY and CDR2 is SMNVEV in the germline V gene (reference sequence). The CDR3 spells CASSARAGRAYEQYF. The CDR3, as DNA: TGTGCCAGCAGTGCCCGGGCAGGGAGGGCCTACGAGCAGTACTTC.

The chain carries TRBV7-9 and TRBJ2-5; D may be TRBD2 (6 bases). With the DNA end fitting TRBJ2-7 better, the J assignment may be wrong. The CDR3 has 15 amino acids. Germline CDR1 is SEHNR and CDR2 is FQNEAQ (reference sequence). CDR3 DNA: TGTGCCAGCAGCCCCCCGGGTCTAGCGCGCTACGAGCAGTACTTC. It codes for CASSPPGLARYEQYF.